This T cell receptor beta chain appears in the sequencing data of a study of cytomegalovirus exposure and HLA in healthy donors. For the study at large: When 300 to 500 donors were genotyped, approximately 80% of them were found to fall in the Caucasian-associated ancestry cluster. Findings and limits, study-wide: Fewer N-insertions (relative to the approximately 700-donor mean) were reportedly seen in an Asian-associated ancestry cluster in a later analysis. Most CMV-associated TCR beta chains were later found to appear HLA-restricted. Immune exposure information available was restricted to CMV serostatus.

V lost 6 bases to trimming and J lost 9 bases; unmatched junction nucleotides: 8. This CDR3 region has 14 residues. Per the germline V gene, CDR1 is WSHSY and CDR2 is SAAADI. On this clone: Its antigen remains unknown.

13 Jbeta primers and 60 Vbeta primers were used for the PCR. Libraries were prepared by immunoSEQ multiplex PCR; TCRdb keeps only in-frame clonotypes and omits some of them. The sample lists 100,000 to 150,000 clones; 65% to 85% were seen once. The genes are TRBV10-2 and TRBJ2-7; 13 bases align to TRBD2. The sequence was obtained from a woman aged 40 to 49 in good health and CMV-seronegative. The sequenced sample was PBMCs. The CDR3 region has the DNA TGCGCCAGCAGGACTAGCGGGAGGTCCGAGGGGCAGTACTTC. Protein sequence: CASRTSGRSEGQYF.